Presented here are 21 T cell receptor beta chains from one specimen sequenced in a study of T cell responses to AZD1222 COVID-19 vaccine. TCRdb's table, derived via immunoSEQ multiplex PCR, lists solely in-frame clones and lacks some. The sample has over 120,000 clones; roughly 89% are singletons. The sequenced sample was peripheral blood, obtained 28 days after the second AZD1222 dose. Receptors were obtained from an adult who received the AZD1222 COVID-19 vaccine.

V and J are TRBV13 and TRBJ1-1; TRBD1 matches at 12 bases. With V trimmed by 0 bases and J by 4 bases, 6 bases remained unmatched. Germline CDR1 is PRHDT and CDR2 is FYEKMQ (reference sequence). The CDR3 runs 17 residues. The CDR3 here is CASSLGLGQGAITEAFF. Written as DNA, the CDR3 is TGTGCCAGCAGCTTAGGCCTGGGACAGGGGGCCATCACTGAAGCTTTCTTT. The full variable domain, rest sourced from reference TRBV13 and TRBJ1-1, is AAGVIQSPRHLIKEKRETATLKCYPIPRHDTVYWYQQGPGQDPQFLISFYEKMQSDKGSIPDRFSAQQFSDYHSELNMSSLELGDSALYFCASSLGLGQGAITEAFFGQGTRLTVV.

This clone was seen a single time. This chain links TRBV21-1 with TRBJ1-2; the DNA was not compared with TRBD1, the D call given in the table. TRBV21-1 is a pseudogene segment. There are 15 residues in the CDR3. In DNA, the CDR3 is TGTGCCAGCAGAACCGGGACAGGGGGTTGCTATGGCTACACCTTC. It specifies CASRTGTGGCYGYTF.

DNA for the CDR3: TGTGCCAGCAGTGAATATGATACTAACTCCGTGCGACTAATATACAATGAGCAGTTCTTC. Translating gives CASSEYDTNSVRLIYNEQFF. The V and J genes are TRBV2 and TRBJ2-1; perhaps TRBD2 as D (5 bases). The germline gives CDR1 SNHLY, CDR2 FYNNEI. This CDR3 has 20 amino acids. Trimming stripped 2 bases from V and 4 bases from J, with 27 bases between.

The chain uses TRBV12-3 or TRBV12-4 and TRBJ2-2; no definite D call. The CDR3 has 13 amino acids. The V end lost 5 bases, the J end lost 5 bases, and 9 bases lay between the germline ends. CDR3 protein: CASSPPSTGELFF. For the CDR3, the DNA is TGTGCCAGCAGTCCCCCCTCGACCGGGGAGCTGTTTTTT.

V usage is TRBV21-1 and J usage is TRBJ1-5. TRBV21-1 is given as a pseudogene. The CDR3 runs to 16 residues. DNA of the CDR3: TGTGCCAGCAGCAATTCGGCAGCTAAGAGCAATCAGCCCCAGCATTTT. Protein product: CASSNSAAKSNQPQHF.

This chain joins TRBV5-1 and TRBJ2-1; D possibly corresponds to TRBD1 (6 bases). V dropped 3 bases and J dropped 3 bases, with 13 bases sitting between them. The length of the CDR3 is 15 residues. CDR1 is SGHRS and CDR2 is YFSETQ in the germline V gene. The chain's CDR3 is CASSYRQDSYNEQFF. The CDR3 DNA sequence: TGCGCCAGCAGCTATCGACAGGATAGCTACAATGAGCAGTTCTTC.

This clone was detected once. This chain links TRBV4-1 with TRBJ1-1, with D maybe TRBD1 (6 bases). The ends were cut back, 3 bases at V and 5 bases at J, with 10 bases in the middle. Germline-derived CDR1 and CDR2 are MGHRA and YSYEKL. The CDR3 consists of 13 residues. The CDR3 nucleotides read TGCGCCAGCAGCCACCCAGGGGCGACTGAAGCTTTCTTT. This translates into CASSHPGATEAFF.

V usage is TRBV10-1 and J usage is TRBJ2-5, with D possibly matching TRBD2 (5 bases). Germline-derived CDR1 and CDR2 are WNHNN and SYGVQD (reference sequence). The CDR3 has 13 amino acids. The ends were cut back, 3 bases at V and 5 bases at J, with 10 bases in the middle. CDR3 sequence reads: CASSDEGRETQYF. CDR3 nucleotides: TGCGCCAGCAGTGACGAGGGTCGGGAGACCCAGTACTTC.

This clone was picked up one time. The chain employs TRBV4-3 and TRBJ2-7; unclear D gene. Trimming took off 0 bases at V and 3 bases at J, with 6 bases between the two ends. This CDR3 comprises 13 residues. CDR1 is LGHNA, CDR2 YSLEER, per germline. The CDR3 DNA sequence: TGCGCCAGCAGCCAAGATCTAAGCTACGAGCAGTACTTC. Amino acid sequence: CASSQDLSYEQYF.

Here the CDR3 reads CASSQDGSGRAYEQYF. DNA of the CDR3: TGTGCCAGCAGCCAAGATGGAAGCGGGAGGGCCTACGAGCAGTACTTC. J is TRBJ2-7 and V is TRBV4-2; 10 bases are shared with TRBD2. The V gene end was trimmed by 0 bases and the J gene end by 2 bases; junction bases not matched to a gene: 4. CDR3 size: 16 residues. The germline gives CDR1 LGHNA, CDR2 YNFKEQ.

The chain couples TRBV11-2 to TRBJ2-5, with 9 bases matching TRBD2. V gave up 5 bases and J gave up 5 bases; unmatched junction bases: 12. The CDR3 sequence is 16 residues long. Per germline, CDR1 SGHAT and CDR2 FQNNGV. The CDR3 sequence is CASSAATAGGPETQYF. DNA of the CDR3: TGTGCCAGCAGCGCCGCCACGGCGGGAGGGCCGGAGACCCAGTACTTC.

The CDR3 DNA follows: TGCGCCAGCAGCCTCAGACAGACGGGCGCCGGGGAGCTGTTTTTT. Residues: CASSLRQTGAGELFF. The chain carries TRBV5-1 and TRBJ2-2; a weak D match, TRBD1 (5 bases). Trimming removed 4 bases from V and 6 bases from J, with 16 bases in between. From germline, CDR1 is SGHRS and CDR2 YFSETQ. This CDR3 has 15 residues.

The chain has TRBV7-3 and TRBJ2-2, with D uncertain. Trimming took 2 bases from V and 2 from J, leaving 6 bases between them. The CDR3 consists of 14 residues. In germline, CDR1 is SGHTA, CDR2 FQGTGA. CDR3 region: CASSLSGNTGELFF. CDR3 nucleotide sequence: TGTGCCAGCAGCTTATCGGGCAACACCGGGGAGCTGTTTTTT.

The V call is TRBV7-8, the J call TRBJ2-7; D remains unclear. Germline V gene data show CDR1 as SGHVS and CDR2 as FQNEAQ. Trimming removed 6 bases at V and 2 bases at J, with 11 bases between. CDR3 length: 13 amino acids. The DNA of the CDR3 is TGTGCCAGCAGTATATTAGGGCCCTACGAGCAGTACTTC. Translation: CASSILGPYEQYF.

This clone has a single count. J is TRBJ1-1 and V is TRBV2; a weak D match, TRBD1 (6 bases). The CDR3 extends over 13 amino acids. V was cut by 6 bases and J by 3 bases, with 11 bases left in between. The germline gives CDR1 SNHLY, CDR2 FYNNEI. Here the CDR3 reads CASSVRTDTEAFF. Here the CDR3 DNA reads TGTGCCAGCAGCGTACGGACAGACACTGAAGCTTTCTTT.

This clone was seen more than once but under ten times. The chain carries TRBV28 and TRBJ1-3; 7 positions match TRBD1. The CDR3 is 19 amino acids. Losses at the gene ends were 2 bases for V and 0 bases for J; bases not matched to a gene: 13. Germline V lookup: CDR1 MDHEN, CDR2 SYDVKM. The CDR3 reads CASSLSRDSTLASGNTIYF. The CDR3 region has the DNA TGTGCCAGCAGTTTAAGCCGGGACAGCACCTTGGCCTCTGGAAACACCATATATTTT.

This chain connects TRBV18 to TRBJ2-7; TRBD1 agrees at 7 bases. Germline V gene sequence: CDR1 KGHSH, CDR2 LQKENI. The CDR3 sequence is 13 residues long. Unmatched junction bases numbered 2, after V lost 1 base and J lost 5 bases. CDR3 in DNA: TGTGCCAGCTCACCACAAACAGGGGACGAGCAGTACTTC. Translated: CASSPQTGDEQYF.

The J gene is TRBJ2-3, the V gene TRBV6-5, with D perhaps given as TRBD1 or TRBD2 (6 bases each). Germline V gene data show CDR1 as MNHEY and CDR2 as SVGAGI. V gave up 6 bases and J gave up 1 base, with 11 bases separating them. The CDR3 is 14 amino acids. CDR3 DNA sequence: TGTGCCAGCAGATCTAGGGGGGGCACAGATACGCAGTATTTT. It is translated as CASRSRGGTDTQYF.

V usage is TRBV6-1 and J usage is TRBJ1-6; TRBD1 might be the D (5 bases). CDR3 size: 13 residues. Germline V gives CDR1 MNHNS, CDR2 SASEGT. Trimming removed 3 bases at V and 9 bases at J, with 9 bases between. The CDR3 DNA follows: TGTGCCAGCAGTGATTTGGGGGTTTCACCCCTCCACTTT. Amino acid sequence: CASSDLGVSPLHF.

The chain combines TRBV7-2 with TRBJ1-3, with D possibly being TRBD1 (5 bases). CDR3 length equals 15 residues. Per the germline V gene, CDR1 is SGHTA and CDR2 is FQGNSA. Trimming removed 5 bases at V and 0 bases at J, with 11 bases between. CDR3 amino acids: CASSRDVSSGNTIYF. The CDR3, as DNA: TGTGCCAGCAGCAGGGACGTAAGCTCTGGAAACACCATATATTTT.

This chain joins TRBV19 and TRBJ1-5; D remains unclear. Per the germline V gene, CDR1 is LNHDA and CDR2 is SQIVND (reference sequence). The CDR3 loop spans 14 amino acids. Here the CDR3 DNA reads TGTGCGGTAGGAGACCTTTATAGCAATCAGCCCCAGCATTTT. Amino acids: CAVGDLYSNQPQHF. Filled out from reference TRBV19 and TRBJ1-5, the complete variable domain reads DGGITQSPKYLFRKEGQNVTLSCEQNLNHDAMYWYRQDPGQGLRLIYYSQIVNDFQKGDIAEGYSVSREKKESFPLTVTSAQKNPTAFYLCAVGDLYSNQPQHFGDGTRLSIL.